This T cell receptor beta chain was captured in a study of blood T cell repertoires in COVID-19. The sample holds a few counts of this clone. CDR1 and CDR2 (germline): MNHEY, SVGAGI. Trimming shortened V by 7 bases and J by 9 bases, and 13 bases separated the two germline ends. The CDR3 runs 12 residues. Per the original methods: Using reference gene primer amplification, nucleated cell counts were estimated. The protocol was immunoSEQ multiplex PCR, while the TCRdb copy is restricted to in-frame clones and leaves out a portion. D and trimming were read from the DNA, whereas the V and J calls and clone size are those reported in that table. Altogether roughly 200,000 clones are present, about nine tenths being singletons, with the ten largest covering around 5.7%.

J is TRBJ2-1 and V is TRBV6-5, with a possible D match to TRBD2 (5 bases). The sequenced sample was peripheral blood. The TCR sequence derives from a man older than 75 with acute or convalescent COVID-19. In nucleotides, the CDR3 is TGTGCCAGCAACAGTGCCGCGGGTGAGCAGTTCTTC. This sequence encodes CASNSAAGEQFF.